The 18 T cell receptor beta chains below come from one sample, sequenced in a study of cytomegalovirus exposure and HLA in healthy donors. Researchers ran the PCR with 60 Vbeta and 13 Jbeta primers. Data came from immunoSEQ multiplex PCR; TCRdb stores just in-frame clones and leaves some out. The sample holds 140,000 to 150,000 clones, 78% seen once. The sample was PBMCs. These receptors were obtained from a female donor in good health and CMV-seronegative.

CDR3 region: CSVGTGGSGANVLTF. The DNA of the CDR3 is TGCAGCGTAGGGACAGGGGGATCCGGGGCCAACGTCCTGACTTTC. This chain connects TRBV29-1 to TRBJ2-6; 11 nucleotides match TRBD1. Germline V gene data show CDR1 as SQVTM and CDR2 as ANQGSEA. This CDR3 is 15 amino acids long. V lost 6 bases to trimming and J lost 4 bases; unmatched junction nucleotides: 5.

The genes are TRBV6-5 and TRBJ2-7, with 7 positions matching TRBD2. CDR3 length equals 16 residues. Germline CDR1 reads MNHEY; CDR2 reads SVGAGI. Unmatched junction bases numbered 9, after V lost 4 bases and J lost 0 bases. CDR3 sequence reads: CASSSQWGGSSYEQYF. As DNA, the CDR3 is TGTGCCAGCAGTTCCCAGTGGGGCGGGAGCTCCTACGAGCAGTACTTC.

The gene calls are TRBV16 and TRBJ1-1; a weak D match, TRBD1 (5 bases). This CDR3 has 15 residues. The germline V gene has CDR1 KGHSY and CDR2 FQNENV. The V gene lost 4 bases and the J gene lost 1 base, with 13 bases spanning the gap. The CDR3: CASSPGGGGNTEAFF. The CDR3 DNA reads TGTGCCAGCAGCCCTGGCGGCGGGGGGAACACTGAAGCTTTCTTT.

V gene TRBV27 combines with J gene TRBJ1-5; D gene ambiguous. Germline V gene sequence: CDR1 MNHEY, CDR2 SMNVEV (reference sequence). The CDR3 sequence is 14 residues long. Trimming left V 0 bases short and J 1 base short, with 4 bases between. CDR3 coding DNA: TGTGCCAGCAGTTTATCCGGGAGCAATCAGCCCCAGCATTTT. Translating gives CASSLSGSNQPQHF.

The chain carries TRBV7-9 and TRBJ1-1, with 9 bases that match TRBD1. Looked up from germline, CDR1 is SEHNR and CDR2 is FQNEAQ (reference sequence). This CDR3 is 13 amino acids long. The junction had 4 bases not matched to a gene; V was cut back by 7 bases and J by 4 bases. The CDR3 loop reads CASKGQGGTEAFF. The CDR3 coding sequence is TGTGCCAGCAAGGGACAGGGTGGCACTGAAGCTTTCTTT.

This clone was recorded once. The CDR3 here is CATSRKKGAGGNEQFF. CDR3 in DNA: TGTGCCACCAGCAGGAAAAAAGGGGCAGGGGGCAATGAGCAGTTCTTC. The chain carries TRBV15 and TRBJ2-1, with 7 positions matching TRBD1. The V segment lost 3 bases and the J segment 6 bases; nucleotides outside the gene matches: 11. Germline lookup yields CDR1 LNHNV and CDR2 YYDKDF (reference sequence). CDR3 length equals 16 residues.

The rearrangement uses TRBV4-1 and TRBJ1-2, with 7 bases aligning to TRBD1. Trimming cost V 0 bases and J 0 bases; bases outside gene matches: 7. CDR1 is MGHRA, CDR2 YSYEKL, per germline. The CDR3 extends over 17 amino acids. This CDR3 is CASSQDRETGPNYGYTF. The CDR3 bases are TGCGCCAGCAGCCAAGATCGTGAGACAGGGCCTAACTATGGCTACACCTTC.

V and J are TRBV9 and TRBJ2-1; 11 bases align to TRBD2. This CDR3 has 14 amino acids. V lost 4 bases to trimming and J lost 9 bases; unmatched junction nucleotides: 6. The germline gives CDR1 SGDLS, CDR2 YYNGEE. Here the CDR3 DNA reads TGTGCCAGCAGCCTCCAGACTAGCGGGGCTGAGCAGTTCTTC. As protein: CASSLQTSGAEQFF. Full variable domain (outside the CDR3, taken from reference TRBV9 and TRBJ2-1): DSGVTQTPKHLITATGQRVTLRCSPRSGDLSVYWYQQSLDQGLQFLIQYYNGEERAKGNILERFSAQQFPDLHSELNLSSLELGDSALYFCASSLQTSGAEQFFGPGTRLTVL.

CDR3 DNA sequence: TGCGCCAGCAGCGCGGGGACTAGCGAGAACCTTTGGACCCAGTACTTC. This gives the protein CASSAGTSENLWTQYF. The rearrangement joins TRBV5-1 to TRBJ2-5, with TRBD2 identical over 10 bases. The CDR3 covers 16 residues. Germline values: CDR1 SGHRS, CDR2 YFSETQ. V trimming: 4 bases; J trimming: 7 bases; junction bases outside the gene matches: 13.

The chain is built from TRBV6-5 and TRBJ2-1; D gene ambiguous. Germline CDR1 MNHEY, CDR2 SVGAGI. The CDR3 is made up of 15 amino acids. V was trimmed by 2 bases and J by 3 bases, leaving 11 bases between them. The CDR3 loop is CASSYARSVYNEQFF. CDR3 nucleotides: TGTGCCAGCAGTTACGCCAGGTCGGTCTACAATGAGCAGTTCTTC.

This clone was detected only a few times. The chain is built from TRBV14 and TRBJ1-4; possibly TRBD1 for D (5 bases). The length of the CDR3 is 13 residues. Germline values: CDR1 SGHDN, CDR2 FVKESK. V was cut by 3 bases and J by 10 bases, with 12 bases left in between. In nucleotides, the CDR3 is TGTGCCAGCAGCCAGGAGGGGATTGGAAAACTGTTTTTT. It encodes CASSQEGIGKLFF. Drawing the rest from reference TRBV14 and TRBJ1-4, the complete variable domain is EAGVTQFPSHSVIEKGQTVTLRCDPISGHDNLYWYRRVMGKEIKFLLHFVKESKQDESGMPNNRFLAERTGGTYSTLKVQPAELEDSGVYFCASSQEGIGKLFFGSGTQLSVL.

This chain's CDR3 is CASSPDRSPYNEQFF. DNA of the CDR3: TGTGCCAGCAGTCCTGATAGGAGCCCTTACAATGAGCAGTTCTTC. The chain has TRBV27 and TRBJ2-1, with unresolved D. The V end was cut by 5 bases, the J end by 4 bases, with 15 bases between. The CDR3 is 15 residues long. Per the germline V gene, CDR1 is MNHEY and CDR2 is SMNVEV (reference sequence).

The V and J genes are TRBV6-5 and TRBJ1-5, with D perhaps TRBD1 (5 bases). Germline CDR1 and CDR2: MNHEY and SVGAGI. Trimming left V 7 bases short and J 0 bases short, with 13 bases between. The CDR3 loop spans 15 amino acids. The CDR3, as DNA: TGTGCCAGCAACCTGGCGGGGGATAGCAATCAGCCCCAGCATTTT. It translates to CASNLAGDSNQPQHF.

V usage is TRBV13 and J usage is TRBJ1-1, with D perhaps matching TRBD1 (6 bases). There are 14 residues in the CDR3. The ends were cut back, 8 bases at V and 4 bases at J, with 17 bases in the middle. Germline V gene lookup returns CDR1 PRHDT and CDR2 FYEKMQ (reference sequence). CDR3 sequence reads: CASPQKGGGTEAFF. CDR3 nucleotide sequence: TGTGCCAGCCCCCAAAAGGGAGGGGGCACTGAAGCTTTCTTT. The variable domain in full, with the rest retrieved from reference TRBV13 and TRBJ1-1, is AAGVIQSPRHLIKEKRETATLKCYPIPRHDTVYWYQQGPGQDPQFLISFYEKMQSDKGSIPDRFSAQQFSDYHSELNMSSLELGDSALYFCASPQKGGGTEAFFGQGTRLTVV.

CDR3 amino acids: CASSVAGVHSGNTIYF. CDR3 DNA sequence: TGTGCCAGCAGCGTAGCAGGGGTCCACTCTGGAAACACCATATATTTT. The chain employs TRBV9 and TRBJ1-3; maybe TRBD1 (6 bases). V lost 0 bases and J 0 bases, leaving 10 bases between the germline ends. The V gene's germline CDR1 is SGDLS and CDR2 YYNGEE. The CDR3 is 16 amino acids. The full variable domain, with the rest looked up from reference TRBV9 and TRBJ1-3, is DSGVTQTPKHLITATGQRVTLRCSPRSGDLSVYWYQQSLDQGLQFLIQYYNGEERAKGNILERFSAQQFPDLHSELNLSSLELGDSALYFCASSVAGVHSGNTIYFGEGSWLTVV.

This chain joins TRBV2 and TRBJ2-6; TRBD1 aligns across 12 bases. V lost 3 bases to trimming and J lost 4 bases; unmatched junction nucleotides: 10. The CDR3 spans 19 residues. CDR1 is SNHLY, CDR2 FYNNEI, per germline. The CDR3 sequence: CASSDVTGQGASGANVLTF. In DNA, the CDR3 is TGTGCCAGCAGTGATGTCACGGGACAGGGGGCGTCCGGGGCCAACGTCCTGACTTTC.

DNA for the CDR3: TGTGCCAGCAGCCGACCACTTCAGGGGGCGGCTGAAGCTTTCTTT. Protein: CASSRPLQGAAEAFF. The chain joins TRBV7-9 to TRBJ1-1; 8 bases are a match to TRBD1. Germline V gene lookup returns CDR1 SEHNR and CDR2 FQNEAQ (reference sequence). V lost 5 bases and J lost 6; bases outside the gene matches: 11. The CDR3 has 15 residues.

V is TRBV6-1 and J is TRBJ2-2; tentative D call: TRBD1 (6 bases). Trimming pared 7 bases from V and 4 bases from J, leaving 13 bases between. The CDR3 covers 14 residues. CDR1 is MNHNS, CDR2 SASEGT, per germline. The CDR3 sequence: CASTKGHSTGELFF. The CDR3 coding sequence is TGTGCCAGCACTAAGGGACACTCCACCGGGGAGCTGTTTTTT.